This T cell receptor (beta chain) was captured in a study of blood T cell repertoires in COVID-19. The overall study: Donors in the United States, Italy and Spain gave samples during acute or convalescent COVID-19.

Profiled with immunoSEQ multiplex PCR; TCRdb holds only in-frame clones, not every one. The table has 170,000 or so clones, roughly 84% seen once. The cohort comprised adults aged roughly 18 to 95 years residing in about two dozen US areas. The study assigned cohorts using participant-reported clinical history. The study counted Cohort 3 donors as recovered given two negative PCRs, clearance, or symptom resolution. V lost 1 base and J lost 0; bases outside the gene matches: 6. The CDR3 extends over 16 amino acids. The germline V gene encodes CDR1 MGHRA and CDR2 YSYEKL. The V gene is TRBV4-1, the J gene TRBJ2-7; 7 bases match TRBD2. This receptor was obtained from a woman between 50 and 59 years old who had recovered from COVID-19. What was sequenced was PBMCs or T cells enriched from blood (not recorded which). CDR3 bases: TGCGCCAGCAGCCAAGTGATCGGGAGGAGCTCCTACGAGCAGTACTTC. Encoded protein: CASSQVIGRSSYEQYF.